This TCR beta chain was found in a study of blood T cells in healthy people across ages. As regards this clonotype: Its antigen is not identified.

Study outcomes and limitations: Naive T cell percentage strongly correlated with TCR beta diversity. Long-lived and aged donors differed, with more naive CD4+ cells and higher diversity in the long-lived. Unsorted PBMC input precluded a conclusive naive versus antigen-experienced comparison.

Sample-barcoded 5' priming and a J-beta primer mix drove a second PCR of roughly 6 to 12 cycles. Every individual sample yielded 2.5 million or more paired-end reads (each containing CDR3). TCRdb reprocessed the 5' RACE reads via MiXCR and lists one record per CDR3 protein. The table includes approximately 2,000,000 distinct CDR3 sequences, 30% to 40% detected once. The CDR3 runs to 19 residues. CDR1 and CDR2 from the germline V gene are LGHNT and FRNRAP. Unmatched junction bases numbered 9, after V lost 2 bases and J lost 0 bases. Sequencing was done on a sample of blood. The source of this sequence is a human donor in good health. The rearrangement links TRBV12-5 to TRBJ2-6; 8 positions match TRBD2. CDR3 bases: TGTGCTAGTGGTTTGATTATATTCGGGAGGGGCTCTGGGGCCAACGTCCTGACTTTC. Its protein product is CASGLIIFGRGSGANVLTF.